Below, 18 T cell receptor beta chains from the same sample are listed, as sequenced in a study of OX40 agonist ivuxolimab in advanced cancers. This table comes from immunoSEQ multiplex PCR, and its TCRdb copy is limited to in-frame clones, with some not included. The data show about 51,000 clones, 88% seen once. Sequencing used CD4+ or CD8+ T cells sorted from blood, obtained in a trial of the OX40 agonist ivuxolimab. These receptors all come from an adult with an advanced solid tumor such as melanoma, head and neck, liver or kidney cancer.

The chain couples TRBV28 to TRBJ1-2; possibly TRBD1 for D (6 bases). Trimming cost V 5 bases and J 4 bases, with 17 bases left between them. Germline CDR1 and CDR2: MDHEN and SYDVKM. This CDR3 is 15 amino acids long. The chain's CDR3 is CASSGDRTPFYGYTF. DNA for the CDR3: TGTGCCAGCAGTGGAGACAGGACCCCGTTCTATGGCTACACCTTC.

This sequence joins TRBV11-1 and TRBJ2-7; the D call may be TRBD1 or TRBD2 (6 bases each). This CDR3 has 14 amino acids. From germline, CDR1 is SGHAT and CDR2 FQDESV (reference sequence). The ends were cut back, 5 bases at V and 2 bases at J, with 13 bases in the middle. The CDR3 region is CASSRGPATYEQYF. The CDR3 coding sequence is TGTGCCAGCAGCCGGGGGCCCGCTACCTACGAGCAGTACTTC.

For the CDR3, the DNA is TGTGCCAGCAGCGTAGGGTCAGGGACGCCGAAACTGTTTTTT. This encodes CASSVGSGTPKLFF. V usage is TRBV9 and J usage is TRBJ1-4; a possible D gene is TRBD1 (5 bases). Germline V CDR1 and CDR2: SGDLS, YYNGEE. Trimming pared 0 bases from V and 11 bases from J, leaving 14 bases between. The CDR3 consists of 14 residues.

The chain couples TRBV7-3 to TRBJ2-5; D gene uncertain. The germline V and J ends were trimmed by 5 bases and 0 bases, with 10 bases remaining between them. This CDR3 has 14 residues. Germline CDR1 is SGHTA and CDR2 is FQGTGA. CDR3: CASSPGSNQETQYF. In nucleotides, the CDR3 is TGTGCCAGCAGCCCGGGTTCGAACCAAGAGACCCAGTACTTC.

To note about this clone: This CDR3 is missing its conserved last phenylalanine or tryptophan, likely due to a read error. The chain carries TRBV7-6 and TRBJ1-6, with 8 bases lining up with TRBD1. Trimming took 2 bases from V and 0 from J; bases not matched to a gene: 0. From germline, CDR1 is SGHVS and CDR2 FNYEAQ. There are 16 residues in the CDR3. CDR3 region: CASSLQGASYNSPLHL. The CDR3 DNA reads TGTGCCAGCAGCTTACAGGGGGCCTCCTATAATTCACCCCTCCACCTT.

V and J are TRBV27 and TRBJ2-1; 13 bases align to TRBD2. Germline V gene sequence: CDR1 MNHEY, CDR2 SMNVEV (reference sequence). There are 19 residues in the CDR3. After removal of 3 bases from V and 3 bases from J, the junction contained 11 bases not matched to a gene. DNA of the CDR3: TGTGCCAGCAGTTTCCTGGCTGGACTAGCGGGGGCTATCTACAATGAGCAGTTCTTC. This encodes CASSFLAGLAGAIYNEQFF.

The rearrangement uses TRBV30 and TRBJ1-1; D uncertain. The V end was cut by 3 bases, the J end by 5 bases, with 13 bases between. Germline V CDR1 and CDR2: GTSNPN, SVGIG (reference sequence). The CDR3 extends over 13 amino acids. DNA of the CDR3: TGTGCCTGGAGGGGAGAGGTCTGGACTGAAGCTTTCTTT. Translated: CAWRGEVWTEAFF.

The chain is built from TRBV5-7 and TRBJ1-4, with D possibly TRBD1 on 6 matching bases. TRBV5-7 is flagged as an ORF with uncertain function. The CDR3 contains 14 residues. The V and J ends lost 7 bases and 7 bases respectively, with 17 bases between them. CDR3 residues: CASSGPGGAEKLFF. CDR3 in DNA: TGTGCCAGCTCGGGTCCGGGGGGCGCTGAAAAACTGTTTTTT.

The V call is TRBV6-5, the J call TRBJ1-5, with D hard to call. The germline V and J ends were trimmed by 5 bases and 3 bases, with 5 bases remaining between them. CDR1 is MNHEY and CDR2 is SVGAGI in the germline V gene. This CDR3 region has 12 residues. Here the CDR3 DNA reads TGTGCCAGCAGTCCACCCAATCAGCCCCAGCATTTT. Residues: CASSPPNQPQHF.

J is TRBJ2-2 and V is TRBV11-2; D remains unclear. Germline-derived CDR1 and CDR2 are SGHAT and FQNNGV. V was trimmed by 1 base and J by 8 bases, leaving 5 bases between them. The CDR3 spans 12 residues. CDR3 DNA: TGTGCCAGCAGCTTAGGCAGAGGGGAGCTGTTTTTT. Protein product: CASSLGRGELFF.

J is TRBJ2-1 and V is TRBV7-9, with TRBD1 matching over 7 bases. The CDR3 runs to 14 residues. Germline CDR1 reads SEHNR; CDR2 reads FQNEAQ (reference sequence). Unmatched junction bases numbered 1, after V lost 1 base and J lost 4 bases. The CDR3 sequence: CASSLGGQYNEQFF. Here the CDR3 DNA reads TGTGCCAGCAGCTTAGGGGGACAGTACAATGAGCAGTTCTTC.

The chain links TRBV5-4 to TRBJ2-1, with 8 bases matching TRBD1. The germline gives CDR1 SGHNT, CDR2 YYREEE (reference sequence). The CDR3 has 15 residues. V was clipped by 4 bases and J by 7 bases; unmatched bases: 10. The CDR3 sequence: CASSIGSRGQNEQFF. CDR3 sequence (DNA): TGTGCCAGCAGCATTGGGAGCAGGGGGCAGAATGAGCAGTTCTTC.

The rearrangement uses TRBV5-1 and TRBJ1-1, with 8 positions matching TRBD1. This CDR3 region has 15 residues. The germline V gene encodes CDR1 SGHRS and CDR2 YFSETQ. J gave up 5 bases and V 2 bases, and 8 bases lay outside the gene matches. This CDR3 is CASSLSLDRATEAFF. The CDR3 DNA sequence: TGCGCCAGCAGCTTATCCCTGGACAGGGCGACTGAAGCTTTCTTT.

CDR3 bases: TGTGCCAGCAGTCCCCTAGCGTCGTCCTACAATGAGCAGTTCTTC. It is translated as CASSPLASSYNEQFF. The chain combines TRBV6-4 with TRBJ2-1, with a possible D match to TRBD2 (6 bases). This CDR3 contains 15 residues. V lost 5 bases to trimming and J lost 1 base, with 12 bases between them. Germline V gives CDR1 MRHNA, CDR2 SNTAGT.

The CDR3 nucleotides are TGTGCCAGCAGCTTGGTCGGTAACTCTGGAAACACCATATATTTT. Translation: CASSLVGNSGNTIYF. This rearrangement joins TRBV5-4 to TRBJ1-3; D unresolved. Between the trimmed V and J ends, which lost 0 bases and 0 bases, there was a span of 7 bases. Germline V CDR1 and CDR2: SGHNT, YYREEE (reference sequence). The CDR3 runs to 15 residues.

The chain carries TRBV27 and TRBJ1-3; 8 bases agree with TRBD1. The germline gives CDR1 MNHEY, CDR2 SMNVEV (reference sequence). This CDR3 region has 13 residues. Losses at the gene ends were 4 bases for V and 6 bases for J; bases not matched to a gene: 2. For the CDR3, the DNA is TGTGCCAGCAGTTCCAGGGGGCAAAACACCATATATTTT. It specifies CASSSRGQNTIYF.

The chain couples TRBV2 to TRBJ1-4, with unresolved D. Germline CDR1 reads SNHLY; CDR2 reads FYNNEI. The CDR3 length is 15 residues. The V and J ends lost 4 bases and 10 bases respectively, with 19 bases between them. The CDR3 protein is CASSVPLDWRGKLFF. In DNA form, the CDR3 reads TGTGCCAGCAGTGTCCCCCTCGACTGGCGGGGAAAACTGTTTTTT.

V is TRBV5-6 and J is TRBJ2-7; a possible D gene is TRBD2 (6 bases). Germline CDR1 and CDR2: SGHDT and YYEEEE. The CDR3 has 16 amino acids. Between the trimmed V and J ends, which lost 4 bases and 2 bases, there was a span of 19 bases. The CDR3 nucleotides read TGTGCCAGCAGCCTGACCTTCGGCGGGACGGCCTACGAGCAGTACTTC. This sequence encodes CASSLTFGGTAYEQYF.